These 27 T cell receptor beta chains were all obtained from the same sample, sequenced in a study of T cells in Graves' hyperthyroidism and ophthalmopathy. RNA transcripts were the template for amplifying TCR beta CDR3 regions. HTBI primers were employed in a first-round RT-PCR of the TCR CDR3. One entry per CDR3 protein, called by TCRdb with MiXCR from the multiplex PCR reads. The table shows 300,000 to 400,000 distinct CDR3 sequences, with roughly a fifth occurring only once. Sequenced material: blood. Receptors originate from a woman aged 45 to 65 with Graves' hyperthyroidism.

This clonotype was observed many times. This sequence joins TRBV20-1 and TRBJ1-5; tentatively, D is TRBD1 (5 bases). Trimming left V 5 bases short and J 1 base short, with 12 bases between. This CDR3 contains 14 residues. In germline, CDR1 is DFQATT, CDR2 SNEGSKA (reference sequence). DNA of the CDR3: TGCAGTGCTGGAGCCCACAGGAGCAATCAGCCCCAGCATTTT. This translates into CSAGAHRSNQPQHF.

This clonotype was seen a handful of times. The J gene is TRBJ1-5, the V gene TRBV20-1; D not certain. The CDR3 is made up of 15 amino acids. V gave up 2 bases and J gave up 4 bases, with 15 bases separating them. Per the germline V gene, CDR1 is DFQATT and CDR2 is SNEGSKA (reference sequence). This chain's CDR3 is CSARPVGVGNQPQHF. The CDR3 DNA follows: TGCAGTGCTAGACCCGTTGGGGTGGGAAATCAGCCCCAGCATTTT.

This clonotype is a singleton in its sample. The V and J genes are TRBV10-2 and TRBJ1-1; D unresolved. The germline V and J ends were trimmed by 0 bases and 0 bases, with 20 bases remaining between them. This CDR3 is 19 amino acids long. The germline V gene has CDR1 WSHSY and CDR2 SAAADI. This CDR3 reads CASSESISPANSMNTEAFF. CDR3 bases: TGCGCCAGCAGTGAGTCGATTTCTCCAGCAAACTCCATGAACACTGAAGCTTTCTTT.

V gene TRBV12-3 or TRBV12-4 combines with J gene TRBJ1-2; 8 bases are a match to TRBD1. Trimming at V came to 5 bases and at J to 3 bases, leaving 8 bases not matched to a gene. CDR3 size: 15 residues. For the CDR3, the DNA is TGTGCCAGCAGTGGGGCAGGGGGCGCTTACTATGGCTACACCTTC. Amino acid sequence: CASSGAGGAYYGYTF.

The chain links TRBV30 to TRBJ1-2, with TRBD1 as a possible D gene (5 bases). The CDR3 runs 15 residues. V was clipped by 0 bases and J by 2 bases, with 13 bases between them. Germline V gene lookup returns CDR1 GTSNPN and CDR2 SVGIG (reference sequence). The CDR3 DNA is TGTGCCTGGAGTGTATGGGGGAAAATAAACTATGGCTACACCTTC. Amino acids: CAWSVWGKINYGYTF.

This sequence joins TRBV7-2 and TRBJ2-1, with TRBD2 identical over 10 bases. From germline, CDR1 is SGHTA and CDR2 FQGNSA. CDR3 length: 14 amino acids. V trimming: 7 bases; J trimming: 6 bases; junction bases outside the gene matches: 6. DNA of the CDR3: TGTGCCAGCACTAGCGGGAGCTCGGGCAATGAGCAGTTCTTC. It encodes CASTSGSSGNEQFF. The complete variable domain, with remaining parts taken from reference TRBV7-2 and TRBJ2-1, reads GAGVSQSPSNKVTEKGKDVELRCDPISGHTALYWYRQSLGQGLEFLIYFQGNSAPDKSGLPSDRFSAERTGGSVSTLTIQRTQQEDSAVYLCASTSGSSGNEQFFGPGTRLTVL.

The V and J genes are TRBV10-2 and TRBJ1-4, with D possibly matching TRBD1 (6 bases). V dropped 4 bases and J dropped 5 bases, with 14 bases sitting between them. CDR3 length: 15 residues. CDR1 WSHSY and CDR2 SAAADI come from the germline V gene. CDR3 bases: TGCGCCAGCAGTGTCGGGGGCGGGACAAATGAAAAACTGTTTTTT. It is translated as CASSVGGGTNEKLFF.

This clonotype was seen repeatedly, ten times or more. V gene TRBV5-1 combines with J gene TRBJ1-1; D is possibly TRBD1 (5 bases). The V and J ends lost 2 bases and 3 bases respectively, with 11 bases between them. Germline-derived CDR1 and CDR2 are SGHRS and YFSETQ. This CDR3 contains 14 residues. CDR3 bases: TGCGCCAGCAGCTTAGTCAGGGTAGACACTGAAGCTTTCTTT. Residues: CASSLVRVDTEAFF.

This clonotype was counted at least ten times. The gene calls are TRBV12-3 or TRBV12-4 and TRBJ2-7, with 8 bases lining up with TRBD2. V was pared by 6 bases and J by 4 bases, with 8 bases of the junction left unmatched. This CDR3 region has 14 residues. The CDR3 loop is CASSPVSGIYEQYF. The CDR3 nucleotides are TGTGCCAGCAGCCCTGTTAGCGGGATTTACGAGCAGTACTTC.

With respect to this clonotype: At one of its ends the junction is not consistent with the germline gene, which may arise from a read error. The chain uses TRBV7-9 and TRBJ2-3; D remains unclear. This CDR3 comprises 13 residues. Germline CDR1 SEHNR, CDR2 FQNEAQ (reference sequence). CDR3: CASSSPTADTQYF. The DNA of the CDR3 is TGTGCCAGCAGCTCTCCAACGGCAGATACGCAATATTTT.

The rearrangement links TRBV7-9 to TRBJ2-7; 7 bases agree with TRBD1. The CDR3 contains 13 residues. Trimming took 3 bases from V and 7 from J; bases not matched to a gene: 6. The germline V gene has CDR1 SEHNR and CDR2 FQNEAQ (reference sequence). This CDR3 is CASSLGQPWEQYF. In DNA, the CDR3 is TGTGCCAGCAGCTTGGGACAGCCGTGGGAGCAGTACTTC. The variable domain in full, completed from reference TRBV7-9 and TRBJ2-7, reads DTGVSQNPRHKITKRGQNVTFRCDPISEHNRLYWYRQTLGQGPEFLTYFQNEAQLEKSRLLSDRFSAERPKGSFSTLEIQRTEQGDSAMYLCASSLGQPWEQYFGPGTRLTVT.

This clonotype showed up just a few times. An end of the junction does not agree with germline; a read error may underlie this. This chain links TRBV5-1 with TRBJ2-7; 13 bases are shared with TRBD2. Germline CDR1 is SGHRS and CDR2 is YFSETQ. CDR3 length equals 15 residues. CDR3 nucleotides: TGCGCCAGCAGCCTAACTAGCGGGAGGGCAAACGAGCGGTACTTC. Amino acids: CASSLTSGRANERYF.

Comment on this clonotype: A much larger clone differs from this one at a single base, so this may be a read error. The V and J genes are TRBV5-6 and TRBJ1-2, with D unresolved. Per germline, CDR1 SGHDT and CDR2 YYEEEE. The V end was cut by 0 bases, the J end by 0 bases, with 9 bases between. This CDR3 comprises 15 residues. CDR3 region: CASSLGGRANYGYTF. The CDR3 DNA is TGTGCCAGCAGCTTGGGCGGGCGGGCTAACTATGGCTACACCTTC.

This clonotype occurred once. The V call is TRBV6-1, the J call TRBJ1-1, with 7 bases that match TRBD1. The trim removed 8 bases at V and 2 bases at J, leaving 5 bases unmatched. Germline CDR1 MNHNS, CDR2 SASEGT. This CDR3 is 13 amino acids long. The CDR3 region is CASRRGLNTEAFF. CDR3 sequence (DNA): TGTGCCAGCCGTAGGGGGCTTAACACTGAAGCTTTCTTT.

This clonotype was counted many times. CDR3 nucleotides: TGTGCCAGCAGACCGGCGGGTCGGGGGAACACTGAAGCTTTCTTT. Amino acid sequence: CASRPAGRGNTEAFF. The chain recombines TRBV28 with TRBJ1-1; D gene unclear. Germline V lookup: CDR1 MDHEN, CDR2 SYDVKM. The CDR3 extends over 15 amino acids. V was cut by 6 bases and J by 1 base, with 15 bases left in between.

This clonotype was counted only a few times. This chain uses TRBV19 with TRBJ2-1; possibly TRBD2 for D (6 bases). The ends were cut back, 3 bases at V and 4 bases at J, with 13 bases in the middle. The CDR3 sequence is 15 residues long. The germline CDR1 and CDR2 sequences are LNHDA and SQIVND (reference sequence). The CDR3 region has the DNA TGTGCCAGTAGTATGGGGAGGAGCCCTTACAATGAGCAGTTCTTC. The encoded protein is CASSMGRSPYNEQFF.

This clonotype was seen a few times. This CDR3 reads CASSYSKSTDTQYF. CDR3 coding DNA: TGTGCCAGCAGTTACTCCAAAAGCACAGATACGCAGTATTTT. This sequence joins TRBV6-5 and TRBJ2-3; the D is unclear. This CDR3 is built from 14 residues. Trimming cost V 0 bases and J 0 bases, with 4 bases left between them. CDR1 and CDR2 (germline): MNHEY, SVGAGI.

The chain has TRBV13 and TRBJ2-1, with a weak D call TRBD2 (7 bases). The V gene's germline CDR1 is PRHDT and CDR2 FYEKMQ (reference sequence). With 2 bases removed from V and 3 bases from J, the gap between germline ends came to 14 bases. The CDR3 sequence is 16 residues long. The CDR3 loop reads CASSLQRDIFYNEQFF. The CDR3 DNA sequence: TGTGCCAGCAGCTTACAGCGGGACATATTCTACAATGAGCAGTTCTTC.

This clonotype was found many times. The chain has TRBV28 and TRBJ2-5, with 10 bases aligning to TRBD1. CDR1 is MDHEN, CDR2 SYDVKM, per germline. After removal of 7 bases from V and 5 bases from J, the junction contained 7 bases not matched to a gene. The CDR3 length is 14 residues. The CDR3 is CASTETGGGETQYF. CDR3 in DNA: TGTGCCAGCACCGAGACAGGGGGCGGCGAGACCCAGTACTTC.

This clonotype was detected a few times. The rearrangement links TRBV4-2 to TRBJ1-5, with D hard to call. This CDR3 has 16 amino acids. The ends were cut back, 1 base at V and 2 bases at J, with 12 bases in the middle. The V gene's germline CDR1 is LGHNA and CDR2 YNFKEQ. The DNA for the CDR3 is TGTGCCAGCAGCCAAGTTCCGGGAACACGCAATCAGCCCCAGCATTTT. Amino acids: CASSQVPGTRNQPQHF.

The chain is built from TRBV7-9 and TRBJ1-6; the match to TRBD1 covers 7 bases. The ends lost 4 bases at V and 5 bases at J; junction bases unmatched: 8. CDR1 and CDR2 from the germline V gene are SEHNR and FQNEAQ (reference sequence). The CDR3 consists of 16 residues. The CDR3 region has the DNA TGTGCCAGCAGCTCAAACGACAGGGTCGATAATTCACCCCTCCACTTT. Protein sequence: CASSSNDRVDNSPLHF.

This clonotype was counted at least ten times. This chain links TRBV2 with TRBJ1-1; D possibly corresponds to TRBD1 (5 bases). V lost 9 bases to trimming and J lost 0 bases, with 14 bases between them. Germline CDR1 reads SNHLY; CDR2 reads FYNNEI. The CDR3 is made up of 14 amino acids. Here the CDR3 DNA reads TGTGCCAGTGTGACAGAAAATTTGAACACTGAAGCTTTCTTT. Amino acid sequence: CASVTENLNTEAFF.

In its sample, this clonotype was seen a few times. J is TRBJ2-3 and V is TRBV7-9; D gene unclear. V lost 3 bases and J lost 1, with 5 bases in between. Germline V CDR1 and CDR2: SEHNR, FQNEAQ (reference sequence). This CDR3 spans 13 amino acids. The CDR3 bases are TGTGCCAGCAGCTTTCCGGGCACAGATACGCAGTATTTT. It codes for CASSFPGTDTQYF.

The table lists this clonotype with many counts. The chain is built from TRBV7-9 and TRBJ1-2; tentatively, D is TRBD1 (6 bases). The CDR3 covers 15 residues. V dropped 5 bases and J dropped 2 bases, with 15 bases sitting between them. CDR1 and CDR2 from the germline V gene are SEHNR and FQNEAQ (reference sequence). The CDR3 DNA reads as TGTGCCAGCAGCGCCCTGGGGGCAAGGAACTATGGCTACACCTTC. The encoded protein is CASSALGARNYGYTF.

CDR3 sequence reads: CASSLGTGGRPTEAFF. CDR3 DNA sequence: TGCGCCAGCAGCTTGGGGACAGGAGGTCGCCCCACTGAAGCTTTCTTT. This chain links TRBV5-1 with TRBJ1-1; 7 nucleotides line up with TRBD1. Germline CDR1 is SGHRS and CDR2 is YFSETQ. This CDR3 is 16 amino acids long. Trimming at V came to 0 bases and at J to 4 bases, leaving 9 bases not matched to a gene.

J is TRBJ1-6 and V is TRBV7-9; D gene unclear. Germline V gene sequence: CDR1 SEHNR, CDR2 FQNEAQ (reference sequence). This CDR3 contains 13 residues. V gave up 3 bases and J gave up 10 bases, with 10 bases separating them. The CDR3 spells CASSLNGNSPLHF. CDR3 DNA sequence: TGTGCCAGCAGCTTGAACGGCAACTCACCCCTCCACTTT.

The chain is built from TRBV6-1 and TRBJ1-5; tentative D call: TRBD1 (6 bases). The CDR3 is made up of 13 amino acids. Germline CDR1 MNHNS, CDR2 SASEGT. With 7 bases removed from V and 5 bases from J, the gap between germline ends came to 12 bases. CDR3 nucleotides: TGTGCCAGCACCGGAGGACAGTATCAGCCCCAGCATTTT. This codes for CASTGGQYQPQHF.